The sequence of this TCR beta chain was determined in a study of PD-1 blockade in classical Hodgkin lymphoma. On the study more broadly: Patients got intravenous nivolumab 3 mg/kg every 2 weeks.

Exposure to brentuximab vedotin varied, and each patient had relapsed following autologous stem cell transplantation. Thawed PBMCs were the source of CD4+ T cells, purified by magnetic negative selection. V lost 3 bases, J lost 9 bases, and 8 bases stayed unmatched. This CDR3 comprises 15 residues. Germline loops: CDR1 SEHNR, CDR2 FQNEAQ (reference sequence). This clone came up once. Produced via immunoSEQ multiplex PCR; TCRdb's table is partial and in-frame only. This table has about 35,000 clones, 80% to 95% appearing once. The specimen comprised CD4+ T cells from blood, sampled at baseline. J is TRBJ2-1 and V is TRBV7-9; 10 bases fit TRBD2. The clonotype comes from a human donor with classical Hodgkin lymphoma. Here the CDR3 DNA reads TGTGCCAGCAGCTTCCTAGCGGGAGATAAGGCTGAGCAGTTCTTC. It codes for CASSFLAGDKAEQFF. The full variable domain, rest sourced from reference TRBV7-9 and TRBJ2-1, is DTGVSQNPRHKITKRGQNVTFRCDPISEHNRLYWYRQTLGQGPEFLTYFQNEAQLEKSRLLSDRFSAERPKGSFSTLEIQRTEQGDSAMYLCASSFLAGDKAEQFFGPGTRLTVL.